The T cell receptor beta chain described here comes from a study of T cell repertoires in cytomegalovirus infection. With 3 bases clipped from V and 6 bases from J, the junction kept 11 bases outside the gene matches. The CDR3 contains 16 residues. Looked up from germline, CDR1 is MDHEN and CDR2 is SYDVKM. From the reads, TCRdb called clonotypes with MiXCR, one entry per CDR3 protein. The profile shows more than 85,000 distinct CDR3 sequences, 20% to 30% of them singletons. Specimen: CD8+ T cells from PBMCs. This sequence was found in a human donor in good health (CMV status not recorded). Some clones in this sample may be carry-over from other donors' samples. V is TRBV28 and J is TRBJ2-1; 7 bases align to TRBD2. The CDR3 sequence is CASSFPIGGEPNEQFF. CDR3 sequence (DNA): TGTGCCAGCAGTTTTCCTATTGGGGGGGAACCCAATGAGCAGTTCTTC.